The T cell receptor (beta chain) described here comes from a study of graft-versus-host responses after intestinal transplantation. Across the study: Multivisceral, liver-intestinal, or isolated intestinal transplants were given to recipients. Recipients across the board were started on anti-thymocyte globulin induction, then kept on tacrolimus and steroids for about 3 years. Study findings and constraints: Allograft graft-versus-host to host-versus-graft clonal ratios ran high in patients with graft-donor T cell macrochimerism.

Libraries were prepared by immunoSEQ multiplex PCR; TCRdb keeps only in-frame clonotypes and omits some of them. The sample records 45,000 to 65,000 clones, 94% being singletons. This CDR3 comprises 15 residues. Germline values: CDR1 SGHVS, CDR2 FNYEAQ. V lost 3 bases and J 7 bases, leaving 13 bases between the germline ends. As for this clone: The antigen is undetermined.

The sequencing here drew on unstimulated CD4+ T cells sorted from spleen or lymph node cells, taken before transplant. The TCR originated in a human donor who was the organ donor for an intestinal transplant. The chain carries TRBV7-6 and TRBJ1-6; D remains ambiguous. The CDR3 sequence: CASSFRAIRNSPLHF. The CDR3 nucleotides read TGTGCCAGCAGCTTCCGGGCCATACGGAATTCACCCCTCCACTTT.